The 3 T cell receptor beta chains below all came from one sample that was sequenced in a study of blood T cell repertoires in COVID-19. The repertoire was sequenced with immunoSEQ multiplex PCR; TCRdb's copy has only in-frame clones and lacks some. The table lists 250,000 to 350,000 clones, around 90% of them singletons, with more than 2% in the top ten. What was sequenced was peripheral blood. The receptors here all came from a man younger than 35 with active or convalescent COVID-19.

Comment on this clone: The germline gene is not matched at one end of the junction; a read error may be the cause. The CDR3 loop reads CASSLRTSGVGNPGELFF. DNA for the CDR3: TGTGCCAGCAGTCTTAGGACTAGCGGAGTTGGGAACCCCGGGGAGCTGTTTTTT. This chain connects TRBV6-6 to TRBJ2-2, with 10 positions matching TRBD2. CDR3 size: 18 residues. Germline V lookup: CDR1 MNHNY, CDR2 SVGAGI (reference sequence).

V is TRBV29-1 and J is TRBJ2-5, with 13 nucleotides matching TRBD2. Germline CDR1 is SQVTM and CDR2 is ANQGSEA. The CDR3 spans 15 residues. With 1 base clipped from V and 5 bases from J, the junction kept 4 bases outside the gene matches. CDR3 bases: TGCAGCGTTGAAGGGACTAGCGGGAGTTTGGAGACCCAGTACTTC. Protein product: CSVEGTSGSLETQYF.

The chain recombines TRBV4-1 with TRBJ1-4; D is possibly TRBD1 (5 bases). CDR1 and CDR2 (germline): MGHRA, YSYEKL. This CDR3 has 13 amino acids. V lost 1 base, J lost 11 bases, and 11 bases lay in between. The CDR3 nucleotides read TGCGCCAGCAGCCAAGCGGGGGGAGTTAAACTGTTTTTT. It specifies CASSQAGGVKLFF.